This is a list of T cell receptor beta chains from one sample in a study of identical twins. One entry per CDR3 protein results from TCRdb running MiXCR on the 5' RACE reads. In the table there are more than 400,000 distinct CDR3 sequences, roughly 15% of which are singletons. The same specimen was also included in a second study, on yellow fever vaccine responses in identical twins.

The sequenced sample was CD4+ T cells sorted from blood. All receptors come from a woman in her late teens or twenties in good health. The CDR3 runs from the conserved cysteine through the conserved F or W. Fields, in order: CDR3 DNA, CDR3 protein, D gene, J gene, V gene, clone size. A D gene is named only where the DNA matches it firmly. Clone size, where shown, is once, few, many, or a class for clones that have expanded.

CDR3nt: TGTGCCAGCAGTTTGGGGCCCTTGGGGGGCTACACCTTC; CDR3aa: CASSLGPLGGYTF; d_gene: -; j_gene: TRBJ1-2; v_gene: TRBV12-3/TRBV12-4; abundance: many
CDR3nt: TGCAGTGCTACCGTACTACAAGAGACCCAGTACTTC; CDR3aa: CSATVLQETQYF; d_gene: -; j_gene: TRBJ2-5; v_gene: TRBV20-1; abundance: -
CDR3nt: TGCGCCAGCAGCTTATCCGACGGGCTAGCGGGGGCCTTTAACACCGGGGAGCTGTTTTTT; CDR3aa: CASSLSDGLAGAFNTGELFF; d_gene: TRBD2; j_gene: TRBJ2-2; v_gene: TRBV5-1; abundance: -
CDR3nt: TGTGCCAGCAGTGCCTCGTTTACGGGCACAGATACGCAGTATTTT; CDR3aa: CASSASFTGTDTQYF; d_gene: -; j_gene: TRBJ2-3; v_gene: TRBV28; abundance: -
CDR3nt: TGCAGTGCTCCCCTGGGCCTTAGCGGGGGTAGCACAGATACGCAGTATTTT; CDR3aa: CSAPLGLSGGSTDTQYF; d_gene: TRBD2; j_gene: TRBJ2-3; v_gene: TRBV20-1; abundance: -
CDR3nt: TGTGCCAGCAGAGGGGTCGGGCATCGTATATCGGGGAACACCGGGGAGCTGTTTTTT; CDR3aa: CASRGVGHRISGNTGELFF; d_gene: -; j_gene: TRBJ2-2; v_gene: TRBV6-1; abundance: -
CDR3nt: TGCAGTGCTTCTCGGTGGGCAGATACGCAGTATTTT; CDR3aa: CSASRWADTQYF; d_gene: -; j_gene: TRBJ2-3; v_gene: TRBV20-1; abundance: few
CDR3nt: TGCAGCGTTGAACTAGCGGAAATCTACAATGAGCAGTTCTTC; CDR3aa: CSVELAEIYNEQFF; d_gene: TRBD2; j_gene: TRBJ2-1; v_gene: TRBV29-1; abundance: -
CDR3nt: TGTGCCAGCAGCTTAGCTGGCGGGAGGAACAATGAGCAGTTCTTC; CDR3aa: CASSLAGGRNNEQFF; d_gene: TRBD2; j_gene: TRBJ2-1; v_gene: TRBV7-9; abundance: few
CDR3nt: TGTGCCAGCAGTTTTTGGTCCAGGGGGCGTGAGACCCAGTACTTC; CDR3aa: CASSFWSRGRETQYF; d_gene: TRBD1; j_gene: TRBJ2-5; v_gene: TRBV12-3/TRBV12-4; abundance: many
CDR3nt: TGTGCCAGCAGCTTAAACCCCCCGGTTGAAGATACGCAGTATTTT; CDR3aa: CASSLNPPVEDTQYF; d_gene: -; j_gene: TRBJ2-3; v_gene: TRBV7-3; abundance: -
CDR3nt: TGTGCCAGCAGTTACTCGGCACTGTCCTACGAGCAGTACTTC; CDR3aa: CASSYSALSYEQYF; d_gene: -; j_gene: TRBJ2-7; v_gene: TRBV6-2/TRBV6-3; abundance: few
CDR3nt: TGCGCCAGCAGTATCGGGTCGGGTCTCGGCAATCAGCCCCAGCATTTT; CDR3aa: CASSIGSGLGNQPQHF; d_gene: -; j_gene: TRBJ1-5; v_gene: TRBV5-1; abundance: -
CDR3nt: TGTGCCAGCAGCTCCCCGAAAAGGGAACCTAACTATGGCTACACCTTC; CDR3aa: CASSSPKREPNYGYTF; d_gene: -; j_gene: TRBJ1-2; v_gene: TRBV11-2; abundance: -
CDR3nt: TGCGCCAGCAGCCCTGGACTAGCGGGGAGCTCCTACGAGCAGTACTTC; CDR3aa: CASSPGLAGSSYEQYF; d_gene: TRBD2; j_gene: TRBJ2-7; v_gene: TRBV5-1; abundance: many
CDR3nt: TGCGCCAGCAGCTTGATAGCGGGGCTGGAGACCCAGTACTTC; CDR3aa: CASSLIAGLETQYF; d_gene: TRBD2; j_gene: TRBJ2-5; v_gene: TRBV5-1; abundance: few
CDR3nt: TGTGCCACCAGCAGAGACCCGGTCGAAGCTTTCTTT; CDR3aa: CATSRDPVEAFF; d_gene: -; j_gene: TRBJ1-1; v_gene: TRBV15; abundance: -
CDR3nt: TGTGCCAGCAGCTTTCGCCAGGGCGGGGGGAGCACAGATACGCAGTATTTT; CDR3aa: CASSFRQGGGSTDTQYF; d_gene: TRBD2; j_gene: TRBJ2-3; v_gene: TRBV5-5; abundance: few
CDR3nt: TGTGCCAGCAGCTGGGACGGGCCCTACGAGCAGTACTTC; CDR3aa: CASSWDGPYEQYF; d_gene: -; j_gene: TRBJ2-7; v_gene: TRBV14; abundance: few
CDR3nt: TGTGCCAGCAGCCAAGGGGTAGCGGGAGCTTCCTACGAGCAGTACTTC; CDR3aa: CASSQGVAGASYEQYF; d_gene: TRBD2; j_gene: TRBJ2-7; v_gene: TRBV3-1; abundance: few
CDR3nt: TGTGCCAGCAGCCTCACGGAGTGGAACAATGAGCAGTTCTTC; CDR3aa: CASSLTEWNNEQFF; d_gene: -; j_gene: TRBJ2-1; v_gene: TRBV14; abundance: few
CDR3nt: TGTGCTAGTGGTTTGGTCGAGGGACTAGCGCACTACTTC; CDR3aa: CASGLVEGLAHYF; d_gene: TRBD2; j_gene: TRBJ2-4; v_gene: TRBV12-5; abundance: few
CDR3nt: TGTGCCAGCAGCCGCGGGTGGGGGGTGGACCGACAAAACATTCAGTACTTC; CDR3aa: CASSRGWGVDRQNIQYF; d_gene: -; j_gene: TRBJ2-4; v_gene: TRBV21-1; abundance: few
CDR3nt: TGTGCCAGTACTAGCGGGAGGGCGAACACCGGGGAGCTGTTTTTT; CDR3aa: CASTSGRANTGELFF; d_gene: TRBD2; j_gene: TRBJ2-2; v_gene: TRBV6-1; abundance: few
CDR3nt: TGTGCCAGCAGCTTAGATGGGGGGTTTGGCAAAAACATTCAGTACTTC; CDR3aa: CASSLDGGFGKNIQYF; d_gene: -; j_gene: TRBJ2-4; v_gene: TRBV7-9; abundance: few
CDR3nt: TGCAGCGTTGGGAGCGGGGGGATCACAGATACGCAGTATTTT; CDR3aa: CSVGSGGITDTQYF; d_gene: TRBD2; j_gene: TRBJ2-3; v_gene: TRBV29-1; abundance: few
CDR3nt: TGTGCCAGCAGTATACTAGCGGGGGGGGAAGAGACCCAGTACTTC; CDR3aa: CASSILAGGEETQYF; d_gene: TRBD2; j_gene: TRBJ2-5; v_gene: TRBV27; abundance: -
CDR3nt: TGTGCCACCAGTGAAACGGACAGGGCCGTGGGGGGGGCCAACGTCCTGACTTTC; CDR3aa: CATSETDRAVGGANVLTF; d_gene: TRBD1; j_gene: TRBJ2-6; v_gene: TRBV24-1; abundance: -
CDR3nt: TGTGCCAGCAGCAAAGGAAATCAGCCCCAGAATTTT; CDR3aa: CASSKGNQPQNF; d_gene: -; j_gene: TRBJ1-5; v_gene: TRBV21-1; abundance: -
CDR3nt: TGCAGTGCCGAACGACTAGCGGGAGGGTCGGGTTTC; CDR3aa: CSAERLAGGSGF; d_gene: TRBD2; j_gene: TRBJ2-7; v_gene: TRBV20-1; abundance: few
CDR3nt: TGTGCCAGCAGTTACGGGGGACAGGAGCTCACAGATACGCAGTATTTT; CDR3aa: CASSYGGQELTDTQYF; d_gene: TRBD1; j_gene: TRBJ2-3; v_gene: TRBV6-2/TRBV6-3; abundance: -
CDR3nt: TGTGCCAGCTGTGCAATACTATCTCCCGACTTCTCTTCGGGACTCCCAACCTACGAGCAGTACTTC; CDR3aa: CASCAILSPDFSSGLPTYEQYF; d_gene: -; j_gene: TRBJ2-7; v_gene: TRBV25-1; abundance: -